These 22 T cell receptor beta chains were all obtained from the same sample, sequenced in a study of cytomegalovirus exposure and HLA in healthy donors. The table came from immunoSEQ multiplex PCR; TCRdb's copy has only in-frame clones and leaves some out. This table has 100,000 to 150,000 clones, roughly nine tenths appearing once. The sequencing input was PBMCs. The source is a woman under 30 in good health and CMV-seronegative.

The gene calls are TRBV27 and TRBJ1-2; no clear D. The germline CDR1 and CDR2 sequences are MNHEY and SMNVEV (reference sequence). V was trimmed by 4 bases and J by 5 bases, leaving 5 bases between them. The CDR3 has 11 residues. The CDR3 nucleotides read TGTGCCAGCAGTTCCGGGTATGGCTACACCTTC. Its translation is CASSSGYGYTF.

This chain joins TRBV6-1 and TRBJ1-4, with a tentative D call TRBD1 (5 bases). The CDR3 consists of 15 residues. Per germline, CDR1 MNHNS and CDR2 SASEGT. The V end lost 3 bases, the J end lost 6 bases, and 14 bases lay between the germline ends. The CDR3 reads CASSDFPGRDEKLFF. The CDR3 region has the DNA TGTGCCAGCAGTGACTTCCCCGGCAGGGATGAAAAACTGTTTTTT.

V usage is TRBV11-2 and J usage is TRBJ2-5; 7 nucleotides match TRBD1. Germline V gives CDR1 SGHAT, CDR2 FQNNGV. The length of the CDR3 is 16 residues. With V trimmed by 5 bases and J by 2 bases, 11 bases remained unmatched. CDR3 residues: CASSRRTGPYQETQYF. The CDR3 DNA reads as TGTGCCAGCAGCCGCCGGACAGGTCCCTATCAAGAGACCCAGTACTTC.

The J gene is TRBJ1-1, the V gene TRBV7-9; no clear D gene. CDR3 length: 14 residues. Trimming cost V 2 bases and J 1 base, with 8 bases left between them. Germline assignment: CDR1 SEHNR and CDR2 FQNEAQ (reference sequence). The CDR3 DNA is TGTGCCAGCAGCTTATTGCTAACGAACACTGAAGCTTTCTTT. As protein: CASSLLLTNTEAFF.

The rearrangement links TRBV27 to TRBJ2-7; weak D call: TRBD1 (6 bases). Looked up from germline, CDR1 is MNHEY and CDR2 is SMNVEV (reference sequence). Trimming removed 4 bases at V and 6 bases at J, with 13 bases between. The CDR3 runs 13 residues. CDR3 protein: CASSYGQFSEQYV. The CDR3, as DNA: TGTGCCAGCAGTTACGGACAGTTCTCCGAGCAGTACGTC.

V and J are TRBV18 and TRBJ2-1, with 7 bases that match TRBD2. Germline V gene sequence: CDR1 KGHSH, CDR2 LQKENI. V lost 6 bases and J lost 8; bases outside the gene matches: 13. The CDR3 covers 15 residues. In DNA, the CDR3 is TGTGCCAGCTCCCCAACGCCGGGAGGTTGGGATGAGCAGTTCTTC. This sequence encodes CASSPTPGGWDEQFF.

This clone came up once. The chain combines TRBV7-8 with TRBJ1-2, with no clear D. There are 16 residues in the CDR3. V lost 5 bases, J lost 2 bases, and 18 bases lay in between. Germline-derived CDR1 and CDR2 are SGHVS and FQNEAQ. CDR3 sequence: CASSPVWEGRNYGYTF. Written as DNA, the CDR3 is TGTGCCAGCAGCCCGGTTTGGGAGGGTCGGAACTATGGCTACACCTTC. Full variable domain (outside the CDR3, taken from reference TRBV7-8 and TRBJ1-2): GAGVSQSPRYKVAKRGQDVALRCDPISGHVSLFWYQQALGQGPEFLTYFQNEAQLDKSGLPSDRFFAERPEGSVSTLKIQRTQQEDSAVYLCASSPVWEGRNYGYTFGSGTRLTVV.

J is TRBJ2-7 and V is TRBV5-5; 13 positions match TRBD2. Germline V gene sequence: CDR1 SGHKS, CDR2 YYEKEE (reference sequence). The length of the CDR3 is 16 residues. After removal of 3 bases from V and 6 bases from J, the junction contained 9 bases not matched to a gene. CDR3 in amino acids: CASSSPGTSGEGEQYV. The DNA for the CDR3 is TGTGCCAGCAGCTCACCCGGGACTAGCGGGGAGGGCGAGCAGTACGTC.

The chain has TRBV28 and TRBJ2-6, with D maybe TRBD2 (5 bases). The CDR3 runs to 15 residues. The germline CDR1 and CDR2 sequences are MDHEN and SYDVKM. Trimming took off 5 bases at V and 0 bases at J, with 8 bases between the two ends. CDR3 loop: CASSPGDSGANVLTF. As DNA, the CDR3 is TGTGCCAGCAGTCCCGGGGACTCTGGGGCCAACGTCCTGACTTTC.

The CDR3 spells CASSQGDGLAGYNEQFF. In nucleotides, the CDR3 is TGCGCCAGCAGCCAGGGCGACGGACTAGCGGGCTACAATGAGCAGTTCTTC. The rearrangement joins TRBV4-3 to TRBJ2-1; 11 bases line up with TRBD2. This CDR3 has 17 residues. In germline, CDR1 is LGHNA, CDR2 YSLEER. The V gene end was trimmed by 3 bases and the J gene end by 3 bases; junction bases not matched to a gene: 7.

This chain links TRBV6-1 with TRBJ1-3; 11 nucleotides agree with TRBD1. CDR1 is MNHNS, CDR2 SASEGT, per germline. V trimming: 6 bases; J trimming: 2 bases; junction bases outside the gene matches: 0. This CDR3 is built from 14 residues. The CDR3, as DNA: TGTGCCAGCAGGGACAGGGGGCCTGGAAACACCATATATTTT. This sequence encodes CASRDRGPGNTIYF.

CDR3: CASSSGAGQPQHF. The CDR3 DNA reads TGTGCCAGCAGCTCTGGGGCAGGGCAGCCCCAGCATTTT. The chain uses TRBV7-2 and TRBJ1-5, with D maybe TRBD1 (5 bases). The CDR3 is 13 amino acids. Germline CDR1 and CDR2: SGHTA and FQGNSA. The V and J ends lost 4 bases and 7 bases respectively, with 11 bases between them.

The chain carries TRBV19 and TRBJ1-1; D gene uncertain. V was trimmed by 3 bases and J by 1 base, leaving 18 bases between them. The CDR3 runs to 17 residues. Germline CDR1 is LNHDA and CDR2 is SQIVND (reference sequence). CDR3 region: CASSMGIGEAENTEAFF. In DNA, the CDR3 is TGTGCCAGTAGTATGGGTATTGGGGAGGCCGAGAACACTGAAGCTTTCTTT.

V usage is TRBV6-5 and J usage is TRBJ1-1; D is possibly TRBD1 (5 bases). The CDR3 is 13 residues long. Per germline, CDR1 MNHEY and CDR2 SVGAGI. Between the trimmed V and J ends, which lost 6 bases and 1 base, there was a span of 9 bases. CDR3 sequence (DNA): TGTGCCAGCAGCCAAACAGGGAACACTGAAGCTTTCTTT. It yields the protein CASSQTGNTEAFF.

V usage is TRBV2 and J usage is TRBJ2-7, with D tentatively TRBD2 (5 bases). In germline, CDR1 is SNHLY, CDR2 FYNNEI. V gave up 7 bases and J gave up 6 bases, with 19 bases separating them. The CDR3 is made up of 14 amino acids. The CDR3 loop reads CASTLGLFAAEQYV. In DNA form, the CDR3 reads TGTGCCAGCACCCTAGGACTCTTTGCGGCCGAGCAGTACGTC.

CDR3 region: CASSLTVTTNEKLFF. Written as DNA, the CDR3 is TGTGCCAGCAGCCTAACAGTCACAACTAATGAAAAACTGTTTTTT. V usage is TRBV4-2 and J usage is TRBJ1-4; D remains ambiguous. The germline V and J ends were trimmed by 4 bases and 0 bases, with 9 bases remaining between them. Per germline, CDR1 LGHNA and CDR2 YNFKEQ. The length of the CDR3 is 15 residues.

This clone rates as medium-sized. J is TRBJ2-1 and V is TRBV7-9; a possible D gene is TRBD1 (6 bases). The CDR3 runs to 13 residues. Germline V CDR1 and CDR2: SEHNR, FQNEAQ (reference sequence). The V gene lost 2 bases and the J gene lost 9 bases, with 11 bases spanning the gap. The CDR3 region has the DNA TGTGCCAGCAGCTTAAGGGGGATGGGTGAGCAGTTCTTC. Encoded protein: CASSLRGMGEQFF.

This clone has only one observation. The chain employs TRBV6-5 and TRBJ2-5; 8 nucleotides agree with TRBD2. With 1 base clipped from V and 5 bases from J, the junction kept 9 bases outside the gene matches. The CDR3 spans 16 residues. The germline V gene encodes CDR1 MNHEY and CDR2 SVGAGI. The CDR3 here is CASSYCPIAGRETQYF. The CDR3 DNA is TGTGCCAGCAGTTACTGTCCGATAGCGGGAAGGGAGACCCAGTACTTC.

The chain employs TRBV4-3 and TRBJ1-4, with 9 bases aligning to TRBD1. In germline, CDR1 is LGHNA, CDR2 YSLEER. There are 15 residues in the CDR3. V dropped 1 base and J dropped 5; count of bases not matched to a gene: 2. The CDR3 region is CASSQVGTGNEKLFF. The CDR3 region has the DNA TGCGCCAGCAGCCAAGTGGGGACAGGGAATGAAAAACTGTTTTTT.

The CDR3 here is CASSLARTGDSYEQYV. The CDR3 nucleotides read TGTGCCAGCAGCTTAGCCCGGACAGGGGATTCCTACGAGCAGTACGTC. This chain joins TRBV7-8 and TRBJ2-7; 9 bases agree with TRBD1. This CDR3 is built from 16 residues. Germline CDR1 is SGHVS and CDR2 is FQNEAQ. Trimming removed 0 bases from V and 1 base from J; junction bases left unmatched: 4.

J is TRBJ2-3 and V is TRBV29-1; D uncertain. The CDR3 has 13 residues. Trimming cost V 5 bases and J 6 bases, with 15 bases left between them. Per germline, CDR1 SQVTM and CDR2 ANQGSEA. CDR3 sequence reads: CSVQTGSWDTQYF. DNA for the CDR3: TGCAGCGTTCAGACTGGCTCTTGGGATACGCAGTATTTT.

The chain is built from TRBV5-1 and TRBJ1-2, with 9 bases lining up with TRBD1. CDR3 length: 15 residues. After removal of 7 bases from V and 6 bases from J, the junction contained 13 bases not matched to a gene. Germline assignment: CDR1 SGHRS and CDR2 YFSETQ. CDR3 region: CASSKERTGVDGYTF. CDR3 nucleotide sequence: TGCGCCAGCTCAAAAGAGAGGACAGGGGTCGATGGCTACACCTTC. The full variable domain, with the rest looked up from reference TRBV5-1 and TRBJ1-2, is KAGVTQTPRYLIKTRGQQVTLSCSPISGHRSVSWYQQTPGQGLQFLFEYFSETQRNKGNFPGRFSGRQFSNSRSEMNVSTLELGDSALYLCASSKERTGVDGYTFGSGTRLTVV.